The rows below give T cell receptor beta chains drawn from one sample of a study of early T cells in non-severe SARS-CoV-2 infection. TCRdb processed the 5' RACE reads anew with MiXCR; each CDR3 protein has one entry. Here the sample spans tens of thousands of distinct CDR3 sequences, around 13% being singletons. What was sequenced was whole blood. These TCRs come from an adult who was a healthcare worker with PCR-confirmed SARS-CoV-2 infection or an uninfected control (not recorded which). Each CDR3 is given with its conserved first and last residue. A D gene is named only where the DNA matches it firmly. Expanded clones are given a class, and other clones once, few, many or no size at all.

v_call	clone_size	j_call	d_call	cdr3_nt	cdr3_aa
TRBV10-3	few	TRBJ2-3	TRBD2	TGTGCCATCAGTCCGGGACTAGCGAGCACAGATACGCAGTATTTT	CAISPGLASTDTQYF
TRBV19	.	TRBJ1-5	.	TGTGCCAGTACCCCGGACAGCCCCAATCAGCCCCAGCATTTT	CASTPDSPNQPQHF
TRBV11-2	few	TRBJ2-3	.	TGTGCCAGCAGCTTAGATGGGGCGTTAGATACGCAGTATTTT	CASSLDGALDTQYF
TRBV27	many	TRBJ1-2	TRBD1	TGTGCCAGCAGGCCTCTACTCCGGACAGGGTATAACTATGGCTACACCTTC	CASRPLLRTGYNYGYTF
TRBV10-3	few	TRBJ1-1	.	TGTGCCATCAGTGCTAAGGGGAGCACTGAAGCTTTCTTT	CAISAKGSTEAFF
TRBV6-6	.	TRBJ2-3	.	TGTGCCAGCAGCCCGACCGGGGCAGATACGCAGTATTTT	CASSPTGADTQYF
TRBV7-8	.	TRBJ1-1	.	TGTGCCAGCAGCTTGAGGGTTTCCACTGAAGCTTTCTTT	CASSLRVSTEAFF
TRBV19	.	TRBJ2-1	.	TGTGCCAGTAGTACCCAGAGCTCCTACAATGAGCAGTTCTTC	CASSTQSSYNEQFF
TRBV6-1	many	TRBJ2-6	.	TGTGCCAGCAGTGAGACAGCAACTGGGGCCAACGTCCTGACTTTC	CASSETATGANVLTF
TRBV21-1	many	TRBJ1-5	.	TGTGCCAGCAGCAATACTGGGCGCACGGGGGACAATCAGCCCCAGCATTTT	CASSNTGRTGDNQPQHF
TRBV20-1	.	TRBJ2-3	.	TGCAGTGCTAGGAACCCGCGCACAGATACGCAGTATTTT	CSARNPRTDTQYF
TRBV29-1	few	TRBJ2-7	TRBD1	TGCAGCGTTGAAGGGACAGGGGAAGGGGAGGAGCAGTACTTC	CSVEGTGEGEEQYF
TRBV20-1	.	TRBJ2-5	TRBD1	TGCAGTGCTAAGCGAACAGGGGGGAGTGAGACCCAGTACTTC	CSAKRTGGSETQYF
TRBV19	many	TRBJ2-7	.	TGTGCCAGTTCCCCTCGGTCCTACGAGCAGTACTTC	CASSPRSYEQYF
TRBV27	.	TRBJ1-1	.	TGTGCCAGCAGTTTTAGACAACTGAACACTGAAGCTTTCTTT	CASSFRQLNTEAFF
TRBV3-1	few	TRBJ2-3	.	TGTGCCAGCAGCCAAGACCCGGGACGGCGAGGAGGTGCGCAGTATTTT	CASSQDPGRRGGAQYF
TRBV10-3	.	TRBJ2-3	TRBD2	TGTGCCGTTCGACTAGCGGCCTCCACAGATACGCAGTATTTT	CAVRLAASTDTQYF
TRBV2	.	TRBJ1-5	.	TGTGCCAGCAGTGAGAGGTTGCGGGGCAATCAGCCCCAGCATTTT	CASSERLRGNQPQHF
TRBV27	few	TRBJ1-4	.	TGTGCCAGCAGTCCGATCGGAAATACAACTAATGAAAAACTGTTTTTT	CASSPIGNTTNEKLFF
TRBV3-1	few	TRBJ2-3	TRBD1	TGTGCCAGCAGCCAAGGGACAGGGATGGATACGCAGTATTTT	CASSQGTGMDTQYF
TRBV3-1	few	TRBJ2-1	TRBD2	TGTGCCAGCAGCCAAGGGTATAGCGGGGGTTACAATGAGCAGTTCTTC	CASSQGYSGGYNEQFF
TRBV2	many	TRBJ2-6	.	TGTGCCAGCAGTGCAGTCTCTGGGGCCAACGTCCTGACTTTC	CASSAVSGANVLTF
TRBV20-1	few	TRBJ2-3	TRBD2	TGCAGTGCTGGGACTAGCGGGGGAAATACGCAGTATTTT	CSAGTSGGNTQYF
TRBV7-3	few	TRBJ2-5	.	TGTGCCAGCAGCTTAAATGGCCCAAAGGAGACCCAGTACTTC	CASSLNGPKETQYF
TRBV12-3/TRBV12-4	few	TRBJ2-1	.	TGTGCCAGCAGTTTAGTCGCGAATGAGCAGTTCTTC	CASSLVANEQFF
TRBV6-2/TRBV6-3	many	TRBJ1-5	.	TGTGCCAGCAGTCAGGACGTAAATCAGCCCCAGCATTTT	CASSQDVNQPQHF
TRBV6-6	.	TRBJ2-7	.	TGTGCCAGCAGTTACAGCGCAGCCGGTGAGGGATTTTACGAGCAGTACTTC	CASSYSAAGEGFYEQYF
TRBV2	.	TRBJ2-7	.	TGTGCCAGGGGGCAGGGCATGGCCGAGCAGTACTTC	CARGQGMAEQYF
TRBV2	few	TRBJ1-6	.	TGTGCCAGCAGTGACATTGGAAATTCACCCCTCCACTTT	CASSDIGNSPLHF
TRBV19	.	TRBJ2-1	TRBD1	TGTGCCAGTAGTTGGGGCGACAGGGGGGTTTTTTATGAGCAGTTCTTC	CASSWGDRGVFYEQFF
TRBV10-3	.	TRBJ1-5	TRBD1	TGTGCCATCAGTTCCGGGACAGGGGTTCAGCCCCAGCATTTT	CAISSGTGVQPQHF
TRBV5-5	many	TRBJ2-7	.	TGTGCCAGCAGCTCCCGACAGATAACCGGGGAGCAGTACTTC	CASSSRQITGEQYF
TRBV5-1	few	TRBJ2-5	TRBD1	TGCGCCAGCAGCCTTTACGGACAGGGAGAGACCCAGTACTTC	CASSLYGQGETQYF
TRBV20-1	.	TRBJ2-3	.	TGCAGTGCTACTCCCTCCAAGGATACGCAGTATTTT	CSATPSKDTQYF
TRBV28	few	TRBJ2-4	TRBD1	TGTGCCAGCAGTTCCGCGGGACAGGGGCCAAACATTCAGTACTTC	CASSSAGQGPNIQYF
TRBV14	many	TRBJ1-1	.	TGTGCCAGCAGCCGGGGTCGTGGTTATAGGGCCATCGAAGCTTTCTTT	CASSRGRGYRAIEAFF
TRBV11-2	many	TRBJ2-5	TRBD1	TGTGCCAGCAGCTTAGGGCGACTCGACAGGGCCCAAGAGACCCAGTACTTC	CASSLGRLDRAQETQYF
TRBV6-5	many	TRBJ2-1	.	TGTGCCAGCAGTTACCTCTTGGAGGCGGGTTACAATGAGCAGTTCTTC	CASSYLLEAGYNEQFF
TRBV10-3	.	TRBJ2-6	.	TGTGCCATCAGTGGACAGGCCACTTCCCGCTCTGGGGCCAACGTCCTGACTTTC	CAISGQATSRSGANVLTF
TRBV14	many	TRBJ2-1	.	TGTGCCAGCAGCCCCGGGGGGCCCCACCCCTACAATGAGCAGTTCTTC	CASSPGGPHPYNEQFF
TRBV7-9	many	TRBJ2-5	.	TGTGCCAGCAGCTTAGCGCTGGGGACCCAAGAGACCCAGTACTTC	CASSLALGTQETQYF
TRBV29-1	.	TRBJ2-1	TRBD1	TGCAGCGTGGGACAGGGAATATTGAACAATGAGCAGTTCTTC	CSVGQGILNNEQFF